This T cell receptor beta chain was profiled in a study of cytomegalovirus exposure and HLA in healthy donors. Study-level results: Follow-up analysis found HLA locus-dependent TCR association rates, highest for DRB1 and lowest for HLA-C.

PCR was performed using 60 Vbeta and 13 Jbeta primers. Profiling relied on immunoSEQ multiplex PCR, and the TCRdb table lists in-frame clones only, not all of them. The table has 150,000 or so clones, 71% seen once. Details on this clone: Its antigen remains unknown.

The CDR3 spans 15 residues. The ends were cut back, 3 bases at V and 12 bases at J, with 21 bases in the middle. The germline V gene has CDR1 SGHTA and CDR2 FQGNSA. The receptor's source is a girl aged 10 to 17 in good health and CMV-seronegative. The gene calls are TRBV7-2 and TRBJ2-1; no clear D. The sample taken for sequencing was PBMCs. Here the CDR3 reads CASSFSTDPTLGQFF. The CDR3 DNA reads TGTGCCAGCAGCTTCTCGACCGACCCCACGCTAGGGCAGTTCTTC.